Following are 31 T cell receptor beta chains from one sample sequenced in a study of shared clonotypes between healthy human individuals. Sequencing used immunoSEQ multiplex PCR; TCRdb keeps in-frame clones, though not all of them. The sample yields some 2.4 million clones, 80% to 95% seen once. Sequenced material: naive CD4+ T cells from PBMCs. Subset specified: CD45RA+ positively selected. These TCRs come from a man in his late teens or twenties in good health. Some clones in this sample may be carry-over from other donors' samples.

The chain recombines TRBV5-1 with TRBJ2-7, with D perhaps matching TRBD1 (6 bases). V lost 4 bases and J 5 bases, leaving 19 bases between the germline ends. CDR1 is SGHRS, CDR2 YFSETQ, per germline. The CDR3 spans 15 residues. The CDR3 reads CASSKTQGTVHEQYF. The CDR3 DNA sequence: TGCGCCAGCAGCAAAACTCAGGGGACCGTCCACGAGCAGTACTTC.

The CDR3 protein is CASSQTASYEKLFF. CDR3 coding DNA: TGCGCCAGCAGTCAGACAGCCTCATATGAAAAACTGTTTTTT. V and J are TRBV5-1 and TRBJ1-4; tentatively, D is TRBD1 (5 bases). V lost 5 bases and J lost 6, with 14 bases in between. The CDR3 is 14 residues long. In germline, CDR1 is SGHRS, CDR2 YFSETQ.

The rearrangement uses TRBV2 and TRBJ1-2, with D maybe TRBD1 (5 bases). Trimming cost V 8 bases and J 7 bases, with 17 bases left between them. Per germline, CDR1 SNHLY and CDR2 FYNNEI. The CDR3 has 13 residues. As DNA, the CDR3 is TGTGCCAGCCACGGGGGGGGTCTCGGTGGCTACACCTTC. Its protein product is CASHGGGLGGYTF.

With regard to this clone: Additional DNA sequences in this sample encode the identical CDR3. The chain couples TRBV15 to TRBJ2-3; D remains unclear. Trimming took 1 base from V and 6 from J, leaving 8 bases between them. CDR1 is LNHNV, CDR2 YYDKDF, per germline (reference sequence). The CDR3 totals 13 residues. The CDR3 protein is CATSRGRADTQYF. The DNA of the CDR3 is TGTGCCACCAGCAGAGGAAGAGCGGATACGCAGTATTTT.

The chain has TRBV7-2 and TRBJ2-7; maybe TRBD2 (5 bases). CDR1 is SGHTA and CDR2 is FQGNSA in the germline V gene. This CDR3 region has 14 residues. Trimming took 5 bases from V and 3 from J, leaving 14 bases between them. In DNA form, the CDR3 reads TGTGCCAGCAGCGCCGGACTCCTTAACTACGAGCAGTACTTC. Translation gives CASSAGLLNYEQYF. The complete variable domain, with remaining parts taken from reference TRBV7-2 and TRBJ2-7, reads GAGVSQSPSNKVTEKGKDVELRCDPISGHTALYWYRQSLGQGLEFLIYFQGNSAPDKSGLPSDRFSAERTGGSVSTLTIQRTQQEDSAVYLCASSAGLLNYEQYFGPGTRLTVT.

The V call is TRBV29-1, the J call TRBJ2-2; 8 bases fit TRBD2. Per germline, CDR1 SQVTM and CDR2 ANQGSEA. V lost 8 bases to trimming and J lost 0 bases; unmatched junction nucleotides: 8. This CDR3 is 15 amino acids long. The CDR3 protein is CSMGSREANTGELFF. As DNA, the CDR3 is TGCAGCATGGGCTCGCGGGAGGCGAACACCGGGGAGCTGTTTTTT.

The chain combines TRBV7-8 with TRBJ1-3; the D gene is possibly TRBD1 (5 bases). Germline lookup yields CDR1 SGHVS and CDR2 FQNEAQ. The CDR3 has 16 residues. V was shortened by 1 base and J by 7 bases, with 17 bases between the two germline ends. CDR3 amino acids: CASSLGQGPNLNTIYF. CDR3 DNA: TGTGCCAGCAGCTTAGGGCAGGGCCCGAACTTGAACACCATATATTTT.

In regard to this clone: This CDR3 is also generated by other DNA sequences in the sample. The rearrangement joins TRBV9 to TRBJ2-1; tentative D call: TRBD2 (5 bases). This CDR3 is built from 15 residues. Trimming stripped 3 bases from V and 0 bases from J, with 10 bases between. Per germline, CDR1 SGDLS and CDR2 YYNGEE. CDR3 coding DNA: TGTGCCAGCAGCGCGAGCGGAAGCTCCTACAATGAGCAGTTCTTC. Translation: CASSASGSSYNEQFF.

V and J are TRBV5-1 and TRBJ2-7, with 11 positions matching TRBD1. V lost 1 base to trimming and J lost 6 bases; unmatched junction nucleotides: 6. CDR3 length: 15 residues. In germline, CDR1 is SGHRS, CDR2 YFSETQ. The CDR3 here is CASSLIGDRGSEQYF. DNA of the CDR3: TGCGCCAGCAGCTTGATTGGGGACAGGGGGTCCGAGCAGTACTTC.

The genes are TRBV29-1 and TRBJ2-3, with unresolved D. Looked up from germline, CDR1 is SQVTM and CDR2 is ANQGSEA. The CDR3 runs 12 residues. V lost 4 bases to trimming and J lost 6 bases, with 11 bases between them. The CDR3 is CSVARWSDTQYF. The CDR3 DNA sequence: TGCAGCGTTGCTCGGTGGTCGGATACGCAGTATTTT.

This clone has a single count. This rearrangement joins TRBV5-6 to TRBJ2-5, with D uncertain. The CDR3 loop spans 15 amino acids. Germline CDR1 SGHDT, CDR2 YYEEEE. V lost 0 bases, J lost 8 bases, and 17 bases lay in between. The CDR3 loop is CASSLGRLPANTQYF. For the CDR3, the DNA is TGTGCCAGCAGCTTGGGTCGGCTGCCGGCTAATACCCAGTACTTC.

This clone has a single count. V usage is TRBV29-1 and J usage is TRBJ2-7; D possibly corresponds to TRBD1 (6 bases). From germline, CDR1 is SQVTM and CDR2 ANQGSEA. CDR3 length equals 13 residues. Trimming left V 7 bases short and J 6 bases short, with 19 bases between. The CDR3 DNA sequence: TGCAGCGCAACCTACAGGGCATGGGGCGAGCAGTACTTC. Translation: CSATYRAWGEQYF.

This clone was counted a single time. Other DNA sequences in the sample encode the same CDR3. This chain connects TRBV29-1 to TRBJ2-5, with 10 bases that match TRBD2. The junction had 0 bases not matched to a gene; V was cut back by 4 bases and J by 4 bases. The CDR3 has 12 amino acids. Per the germline V gene, CDR1 is SQVTM and CDR2 is ANQGSEA. Here the CDR3 reads CSVGLAGETQYF. Here the CDR3 DNA reads TGCAGCGTTGGACTAGCGGGAGAGACCCAGTACTTC.

This sequence joins TRBV10-3 and TRBJ2-3, with 10 nucleotides matching TRBD2. The CDR3 extends over 14 amino acids. Germline loops: CDR1 ENHRY, CDR2 SYGVKD. Trimming took 8 bases from V and 1 from J; bases not matched to a gene: 3. CDR3 amino acids: CAIGGLAGTDTQYF. In DNA, the CDR3 is TGTGCCATCGGAGGACTAGCGGGCACAGATACGCAGTATTTT.

Note on this clone: One junction end disagrees with the germline gene, perhaps due to a read error. This chain links TRBV5-1 with TRBJ2-5; D ambiguous. Germline V gene data show CDR1 as SGHRS and CDR2 as YFSETQ. CDR3 length: 16 amino acids. CDR3 sequence reads: CASSLIFRIGQEAQYF. CDR3 coding DNA: TGCGCCAGCAGCTTGATTTTCAGGATCGGGCAAGAGGCCCAGTACTTC.

V is TRBV7-2 and J is TRBJ2-7, with D possibly matching TRBD1 (6 bases). CDR1 is SGHTA, CDR2 FQGNSA, per germline. V was clipped by 4 bases and J by 3 bases, with 13 bases between them. The CDR3 contains 14 residues. CDR3 protein: CASSSGTGIYEQYF. As DNA, the CDR3 is TGTGCCAGCAGCTCCGGTACAGGGATCTACGAGCAGTACTTC. Using reference TRBV7-2 and TRBJ2-7 for the parts outside the CDR3, the full variable domain is GAGVSQSPSNKVTEKGKDVELRCDPISGHTALYWYRQSLGQGLEFLIYFQGNSAPDKSGLPSDRFSAERTGGSVSTLTIQRTQQEDSAVYLCASSSGTGIYEQYFGPGTRLTVT.

V is TRBV6-5 and J is TRBJ1-5; D gene unclear. Germline loops: CDR1 MNHEY, CDR2 SVGAGI. This CDR3 region has 14 residues. Trimming stripped 0 bases from V and 3 bases from J, with 6 bases between. The CDR3 sequence is CASSYSRNNQPQHF. The CDR3 bases are TGTGCCAGCAGTTACTCCCGGAACAATCAGCCCCAGCATTTT.

The CDR3 nucleotides read TGTGCCAGCAGCTTGTCTAGCGGGAGTTACACCGGGGAGCTGTTTTTT. It encodes CASSLSSGSYTGELFF. J is TRBJ2-2 and V is TRBV7-6, with TRBD2 identical over 10 bases. V shed 3 bases and J 3 bases; nucleotides not matched to a gene: 4. The germline V gene encodes CDR1 SGHVS and CDR2 FNYEAQ. The CDR3 runs to 16 residues.

This rearrangement joins TRBV27 to TRBJ2-7, with D perhaps TRBD2 (5 bases). Trimming pared 2 bases from V and 0 bases from J, leaving 14 bases between. CDR1 and CDR2 from the germline V gene are MNHEY and SMNVEV (reference sequence). The CDR3 contains 16 residues. The CDR3 reads CASSLSPSGYSYEQYF. The CDR3 DNA reads as TGTGCCAGCAGTTTAAGTCCCAGCGGCTACTCCTACGAGCAGTACTTC.

V usage is TRBV7-3 and J usage is TRBJ2-2; D gene ambiguous. The germline V gene has CDR1 SGHTA and CDR2 FQGTGA. The V gene lost 3 bases and the J gene lost 3 bases, with 5 bases spanning the gap. This CDR3 has 13 residues. CDR3 sequence reads: CASSFWDTGELFF. In DNA form, the CDR3 reads TGTGCCAGCAGCTTTTGGGACACCGGGGAGCTGTTTTTT.

The chain links TRBV19 to TRBJ1-5; no clear D gene. Germline assignment: CDR1 LNHDA and CDR2 SQIVND (reference sequence). The V gene lost 2 bases and the J gene lost 9 bases, with 14 bases spanning the gap. This CDR3 contains 14 residues. The CDR3 loop reads CASSILTDAPPQHF. Here the CDR3 DNA reads TGTGCCAGTAGTATACTCACTGACGCGCCGCCCCAGCATTTT.

The rearrangement joins TRBV7-3 to TRBJ2-7; tentatively, D is TRBD1 or TRBD2 (5 bases each). The CDR3 has 14 amino acids. Germline-derived CDR1 and CDR2 are SGHTA and FQGTGA. The V end was cut by 4 bases, the J end by 4 bases, with 14 bases between. CDR3: CASSSSGTSYEQYF. Here the CDR3 DNA reads TGTGCCAGCAGCTCCTCTGGGACCTCATACGAGCAGTACTTC.

The rearrangement joins TRBV7-8 to TRBJ2-7, with TRBD2 as a possible D gene (6 bases). Germline V lookup: CDR1 SGHVS, CDR2 FQNEAQ. The ends were cut back, 5 bases at V and 0 bases at J, with 17 bases in the middle. CDR3 length equals 16 residues. The DNA for the CDR3 is TGTGCCAGCAGCATAGGGAGCGGGCAGGGCTCCTACGAGCAGTACTTC. Amino acid sequence: CASSIGSGQGSYEQYF.

A single count supports this clone. The chain is built from TRBV19 and TRBJ2-3; possible D gene TRBD2, 6 bases. Germline-derived CDR1 and CDR2 are LNHDA and SQIVND (reference sequence). This CDR3 is 14 amino acids long. V lost 6 bases to trimming and J lost 6 bases, with 16 bases between them. CDR3 protein: CASSSGGVGDTQYF. The CDR3 nucleotides are TGTGCCAGTAGCTCCGGGGGAGTGGGGGATACGCAGTATTTT.

The rearrangement joins TRBV6-1 to TRBJ2-3; 13 positions match TRBD2. With V trimmed by 11 bases and J by 7 bases, 6 bases remained unmatched. Germline loops: CDR1 MNHNS, CDR2 SASEGT. The CDR3 loop spans 13 amino acids. As DNA, the CDR3 is TGTGCCGGGGGGACTAGCGGGACCAATACGCAGTATTTT. Its translation: CAGGTSGTNTQYF.

The rearrangement uses TRBV28 and TRBJ1-1; D perhaps matches TRBD1 (5 bases). The germline gives CDR1 MDHEN, CDR2 SYDVKM. The V end was cut by 3 bases, the J end by 4 bases, with 18 bases between. The CDR3 spans 16 residues. In DNA, the CDR3 is TGTGCCAGCAGTTTTAGGCTTCGGGGCCGCGGCACTGAAGCTTTCTTT. Translating it yields CASSFRLRGRGTEAFF. The full variable domain, with the rest looked up from reference TRBV28 and TRBJ1-1, is DVKVTQSSRYLVKRTGEKVFLECVQDMDHENMFWYRQDPGLGLRLIYFSYDVKMKEKGDIPEGYSVSREKKERFSLILESASTNQTSMYLCASSFRLRGRGTEAFFGQGTRLTVV.

The V gene is TRBV14, the J gene TRBJ2-3; 9 bases map to TRBD2. CDR3 length equals 19 residues. The V and J ends lost 0 bases and 3 bases, in that order; junction bases with no gene match: 13. CDR1 and CDR2 from the germline V gene are SGHDN and FVKESK. DNA of the CDR3: TGTGCCAGCAGCCAAGAGTGGAGGGGGACTAGCAGGACAACAGATACGCAGTATTTT. It translates to CASSQEWRGTSRTTDTQYF.

The chain has TRBV27 and TRBJ2-2; D is possibly TRBD2 (6 bases). Trimming cost V 2 bases and J 3 bases, with 25 bases left between them. The germline V gene encodes CDR1 MNHEY and CDR2 SMNVEV (reference sequence). The CDR3 runs to 20 residues. The CDR3 coding sequence is TGTGCCAGCAGTTTACCCCCCGTTGGGCTTCGGGGGAGTTACACCGGGGAGCTGTTTTTT. Amino acids: CASSLPPVGLRGSYTGELFF.

This clone appeared a single time. V and J are TRBV27 and TRBJ2-1; 7 nucleotides match TRBD1. This CDR3 region has 15 residues. CDR1 is MNHEY and CDR2 is SMNVEV in the germline V gene (reference sequence). Unmatched junction bases numbered 10, after V lost 3 bases and J lost 8 bases. The CDR3 DNA reads as TGTGCCAGCAGTTTGGACAGGCTAGGGGGCGATGAGCAGTTCTTC. This sequence encodes CASSLDRLGGDEQFF.

The chain carries TRBV5-6 and TRBJ1-2, with D tentatively TRBD1 (6 bases). The CDR3 has 12 amino acids. V lost 3 bases to trimming and J lost 8 bases, with 11 bases between them. Germline-derived CDR1 and CDR2 are SGHDT and YYEEEE. The CDR3 nucleotides read TGTGCCAGCAGCTCAAAGGGGGGCGGCTACACCTTC. Protein product: CASSSKGGGYTF.

This chain connects TRBV28 to TRBJ1-1; possibly TRBD1 for D (5 bases). Trimming pared 7 bases from V and 5 bases from J, leaving 20 bases between. The CDR3 covers 15 residues. The germline V gene encodes CDR1 MDHEN and CDR2 SYDVKM. CDR3 nucleotides: TGTGCCAGCAAAAAAATCGGGGGTCTGTGGACTGAAGCTTTCTTT. Translating gives CASKKIGGLWTEAFF.